The 4 T cell receptor beta chains in this list originate from one sample, sequenced in a study of Graves' ophthalmopathy and Graves' hyperthyroidism. Investigators amplified TCR beta CDR3 regions from RNA transcripts. HTBI primers served in a first-round RT-PCR, which a second-round multiplex PCR followed. Via MiXCR, TCRdb re-called the multiplex PCR reads, giving one row per CDR3 protein. The repertoire holds approximately 380,000 distinct CDR3 sequences, with 20% to 25% as singletons. The sequencing sample was made of peripheral blood. All receptors derive from a woman younger than 30 with stable Graves' hyperthyroidism.

This clonotype was seen at least ten times. The V call is TRBV27, the J call TRBJ2-7, with 9 bases fitting TRBD2. V was clipped by 6 bases and J by 6 bases; unmatched bases: 9. The CDR3 is 14 amino acids. The germline V gene encodes CDR1 MNHEY and CDR2 SMNVEV (reference sequence). The CDR3 region is CASRQSGRWGEQYF. Here the CDR3 DNA reads TGTGCCAGCAGGCAGAGCGGGAGGTGGGGCGAGCAGTACTTC.

This clonotype was seen repeatedly, ten times or more. V is TRBV7-2 and J is TRBJ1-2, with 7 bases aligning to TRBD1. Germline assignment: CDR1 SGHTA and CDR2 FQGNSA. This CDR3 is 14 amino acids long. V gave up 0 bases and J gave up 6 bases; unmatched junction bases: 4. The CDR3 spells CASSLATGFHGYTF. DNA of the CDR3: TGTGCCAGCAGCTTAGCGACAGGGTTTCATGGCTACACCTTC.

V usage is TRBV6-5 and J usage is TRBJ2-7; 9 bases line up with TRBD1. The CDR3 is 16 amino acids. The ends lost 0 bases at V and 3 bases at J; junction bases unmatched: 6. CDR1 and CDR2 from the germline V gene are MNHEY and SVGAGI. CDR3 protein: CASSYSGTGFYYEQYF. In DNA, the CDR3 is TGTGCCAGCAGTTACTCGGGGACAGGGTTCTACTACGAGCAGTACTTC.

This clonotype was detected many times. The chain combines TRBV18 with TRBJ2-5; no clear D. V dropped 0 bases and J dropped 2 bases, with 7 bases sitting between them. The CDR3 runs 14 residues. The V gene's germline CDR1 is KGHSH and CDR2 LQKENI. The CDR3 reads CASSPPSGQETQYF. DNA of the CDR3: TGTGCCAGCTCACCACCGTCCGGGCAAGAGACCCAGTACTTC.